This TCR beta chain was sequenced during a study of blood T cell repertoires in COVID-19. Study in general: The United States, Italy and Spain supplied acute and convalescent COVID-19 samples. PBMCs, B-cell-depleted T cells, or T cells were the source of the cDNA or gDNA that made up the material.

Per germline, CDR1 DFQATT and CDR2 SNEGSKA (reference sequence). The V gene lost 3 bases and the J gene lost 3 bases, with 12 bases spanning the gap. The CDR3 length is 13 residues. Under the authors' procedure: Cell counts per sample came from amplifying reference gene primers. Data came from immunoSEQ multiplex PCR; TCRdb stores just in-frame clones and leaves some out. The D gene and trimming were derived from the DNA, and the V and J assignments and clone size from that table. The table includes 250,000 to 350,000 clones, 86% detected once. The TCR was taken from a woman aged 25 to 39 with active or convalescent COVID-19. Input material: peripheral blood. This chain links TRBV20-1 with TRBJ2-7, with D perhaps TRBD2 (5 bases). CDR3: CSASPAELYEQYF. Here the CDR3 DNA reads TGCAGTGCTAGTCCAGCGGAGCTCTACGAGCAGTACTTC.